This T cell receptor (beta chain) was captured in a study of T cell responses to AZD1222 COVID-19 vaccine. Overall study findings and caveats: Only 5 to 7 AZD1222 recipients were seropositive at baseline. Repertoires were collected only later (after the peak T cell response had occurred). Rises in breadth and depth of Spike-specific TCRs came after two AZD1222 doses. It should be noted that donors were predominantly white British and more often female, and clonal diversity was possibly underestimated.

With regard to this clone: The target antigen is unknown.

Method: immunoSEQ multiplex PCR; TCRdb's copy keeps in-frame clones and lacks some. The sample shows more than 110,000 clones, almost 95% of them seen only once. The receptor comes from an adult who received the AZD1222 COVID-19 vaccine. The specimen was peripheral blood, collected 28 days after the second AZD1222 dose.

The CDR3 is CASSPFGGQRTREAFF. The CDR3 DNA follows: TGTGCCAGCAGCCCGTTTGGGGGACAGCGCACCCGTGAAGCTTTCTTT. The genes are TRBV11-2 and TRBJ1-1; 7 nucleotides match TRBD1. CDR1 and CDR2 from the germline V gene are SGHAT and FQNNGV. Losses at the gene ends were 5 bases for V and 7 bases for J; bases not matched to a gene: 16. The CDR3 sequence is 16 residues long.